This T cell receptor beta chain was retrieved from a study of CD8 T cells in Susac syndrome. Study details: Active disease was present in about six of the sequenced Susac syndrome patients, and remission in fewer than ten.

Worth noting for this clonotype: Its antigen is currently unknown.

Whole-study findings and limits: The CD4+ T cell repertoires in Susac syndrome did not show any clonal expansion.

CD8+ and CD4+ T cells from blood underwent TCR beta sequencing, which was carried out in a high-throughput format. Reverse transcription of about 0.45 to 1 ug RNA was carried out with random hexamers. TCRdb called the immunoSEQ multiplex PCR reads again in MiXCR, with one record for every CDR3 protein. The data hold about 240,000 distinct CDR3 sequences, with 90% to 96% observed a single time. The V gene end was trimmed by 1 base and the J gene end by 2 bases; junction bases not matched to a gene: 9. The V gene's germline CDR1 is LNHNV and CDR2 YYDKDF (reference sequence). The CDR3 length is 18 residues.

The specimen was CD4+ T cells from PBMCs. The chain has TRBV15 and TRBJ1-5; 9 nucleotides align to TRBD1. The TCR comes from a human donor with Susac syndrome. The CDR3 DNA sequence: TGTGCCACCAGCAGAGCCTTACAGGGGGCCCAACGCAATCAGCCCCAGCATTTT. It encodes CATSRALQGAQRNQPQHF.